Reported below is one TCR beta chain. The table came from immunoSEQ multiplex PCR; TCRdb's copy has only in-frame clones and leaves some out. The sample holds about 220,000 clones, approximately 81% seen once. This record belongs to a study of blood T cell repertoires in COVID-19. Background on the study: Acute and convalescent COVID-19 specimens originated in the United States, Italy and Spain. In each case, the material was cDNA or gDNA derived from T cells, B-cell-depleted T cells, or PBMCs.

This CDR3 region has 14 residues. Unmatched junction bases numbered 8, after V lost 5 bases and J lost 7 bases. The germline gives CDR1 MDHEN, CDR2 SYDVKM. The chain combines TRBV28 with TRBJ1-5, with 7 bases aligning to TRBD1. The sequence derives from a young man with active or convalescent COVID-19. Sequenced sample: peripheral blood. CDR3 protein: CASSAHQGGQPQHF. CDR3 nucleotide sequence: TGTGCCAGCAGTGCCCACCAGGGGGGACAGCCCCAGCATTTT.